The next 9 T cell receptor beta chains were all read from a single sample in a study of T cell repertoires in cytomegalovirus infection. MiXCR was run by TCRdb on the reads, yielding one entry per CDR3 protein. Among tens of thousands of distinct CDR3 sequences listed, about a fifth were seen once. These receptors have no identified antigens. The material was CD8+ T cells from cultured PBMCs, obtained from culture after CMV antigen stimulation. Source of these receptors: a human donor in good health (CMV status not recorded). Some clones in this sample may be carry-over from other donors' samples.

This clonotype came up many times. The chain joins TRBV5-1 to TRBJ2-3; TRBD2 matches 8 bases. Germline V gene data show CDR1 as SGHRS and CDR2 as YFSETQ. This CDR3 is 15 amino acids long. Unmatched junction bases numbered 10, after V lost 4 bases and J lost 6 bases. In DNA form, the CDR3 reads TGCGCCAGCAGCCCGGGGGGGCTTCTCTTGGATACGCAGTATTTT. As protein: CASSPGGLLLDTQYF.

This clonotype was seen a handful of times. The rearrangement uses TRBV19 and TRBJ2-1, with unresolved D. V gave up 5 bases and J gave up 5 bases, with 13 bases separating them. The CDR3 runs to 14 residues. CDR1 and CDR2 from the germline V gene are LNHDA and SQIVND (reference sequence). The DNA of the CDR3 is TGTGCCAGTAGTTGGGGTGCCCCGGACAATGAGCAGTTCTTC. As protein: CASSWGAPDNEQFF.

V usage is TRBV9 and J usage is TRBJ1-3; D may be TRBD1 (6 bases). V gave up 0 bases and J gave up 5 bases, with 15 bases separating them. The germline V gene has CDR1 SGDLS and CDR2 YYNGEE. There are 16 residues in the CDR3. DNA for the CDR3: TGTGCCAGCAGCGTAGGAAGAGGGGGAACTCGAAACACCATATATTTT. Protein: CASSVGRGGTRNTIYF.

The sample holds a few counts of this clonotype. The chain uses TRBV5-4 and TRBJ2-3; unclear D gene. The CDR3 is 16 amino acids. The germline V and J ends were trimmed by 4 bases and 3 bases, with 18 bases remaining between them. The germline gives CDR1 SGHNT, CDR2 YYREEE (reference sequence). CDR3 loop: CASSPTRGHPTDTQYF. In DNA form, the CDR3 reads TGTGCCAGCAGCCCAACACGCGGTCACCCTACAGATACGCAGTATTTT.

The rearrangement links TRBV6-2 or TRBV6-3 to TRBJ2-1, with D uncertain. The CDR3 covers 11 residues. Germline-derived CDR1 and CDR2 are MNHEY and SVGEGT. V gave up 6 bases and J gave up 9 bases, with 9 bases separating them. The CDR3 coding sequence is TGTGCCAGCAGCAGGTCATTTGAGCAGTTCTTC. Residues: CASSRSFEQFF.

The gene calls are TRBV19 and TRBJ2-5; D tentatively reads TRBD1 or TRBD2 (5 bases each). This CDR3 region has 14 residues. CDR1 and CDR2 from the germline V gene are LNHDA and SQIVND (reference sequence). Trimming pared 2 bases from V and 5 bases from J, leaving 12 bases between. CDR3 residues: CASSIPGTRETQYF. The CDR3 DNA is TGTGCCAGTAGTATACCCGGGACGAGGGAGACCCAGTACTTC.

This clonotype turned up a few times. This chain joins TRBV6-2 or TRBV6-3 and TRBJ1-5; no definite D call. The CDR3 covers 15 residues. Germline V gene sequence: CDR1 MNHEY, CDR2 SVGEGT. V lost 7 bases and J lost 3, with 16 bases in between. The CDR3 DNA reads TGTGCCAGCAAGGCGGGTCCCGGGTACAATCAGCCCCAGCATTTT. This codes for CASKAGPGYNQPQHF.

This chain joins TRBV7-3 and TRBJ2-1; 8 bases map to TRBD2. The CDR3 is made up of 17 amino acids. The germline gives CDR1 SGHTA, CDR2 FQGTGA. The junction had 7 bases not matched to a gene; V was cut back by 2 bases and J by 1 base. The CDR3 region is CASSLFGGGTSYNEQFF. The CDR3 DNA reads TGTGCCAGCAGCTTATTTGGCGGGGGGACATCCTACAATGAGCAGTTCTTC.

This chain uses TRBV7-3 with TRBJ2-7; D possibly matches TRBD1 or TRBD2 (5 bases each). Germline loops: CDR1 SGHTA, CDR2 FQGTGA. The CDR3 has 15 amino acids. V gave up 5 bases and J gave up 3 bases, with 17 bases separating them. The CDR3 protein is CASSPARDGIYEQYF. In DNA, the CDR3 is TGTGCCAGCAGCCCTGCCCGGGACGGAATCTACGAGCAGTACTTC. Combining the CDR3 with reference TRBV7-3 and TRBJ2-7 gives the whole variable domain GAGVSQTPSNKVTEKGKYVELRCDPISGHTALYWYRQSLGQGPEFLIYFQGTGAADDSGLPNDRFFAVRPEGSVSTLKIQRTERGDSAVYLCASSPARDGIYEQYFGPGTRLTVT.